Given below is one T cell receptor (beta chain) in context. It lacks a known antigen. Qualities for individual bases were not recorded, and no much larger clone is one base off. TCRbeta CDR3 regions were amplified from genomic DNA by means of the immunoSEQ Assay, a bias-controlled multiplex PCR. Under the source paper's analysis protocol: Nucleated cell counts per sample were estimated from amplification of reference gene primers within the assay. To quantify the absolute abundance of each unique TCRbeta CDR3 rearrangement, sequence reads were collapsed and filtered. For each sample, productive Simpson clonality was calculated as the square root of Simpson's diversity index across productive rearrangements. The immuneACCESS repertoire file appears here via TCRdb, limited to in-frame rearrangements. These files lack a portion of the clones; in checked studies, under half of the deficit traces to unresolved V genes, and the cause of the others is not known. D and trimming were read from the DNA, whereas the V and J calls and clone size are those reported in that table. The sample records 25,000 to 35,000 clones, 88% of which are singletons. The ten largest clones add up to over 25% of the sample.

The source of the sample is a study of blood T cell repertoires in COVID-19 (dated by TCRdb to between 2020 and 2021). Study-level background: Samples from collaborators originated in the United States, Italy and Spain and spanned both the acute and convalescent phases of COVID-19. Where available, HLA class I and class II types were taken from metadata supplied by the sample provider and were not determined by assay-based typing. Deeply sampled blood TCRbeta repertoires from subjects exposed to, actively infected with, or recovered from COVID-19 were included in the dataset. The prospective study material was composed of cDNA or gDNA derived from T cells, B-cell-depleted T cells, or PBMCs. A freely available public database, intended as a resource for researchers studying the immune response to SARS-CoV-2, is where the repertoires were released. Nearly every sample came with metadata listing a de-identified subject ID, COVID-19 status, age in years and sex. Samples were obtained from the ongoing ImmuneRACE study (first 160 participants) and from 1,254 subjects provided by 6 global collaborators. General conclusions and limits of the study: The amount of clinical and demographic metadata varied by source and participant and was provided uncurated.

The CDR3 runs 15 amino acids, cysteine and phenylalanine included. Solely the CDR3 DNA is kept, with 45 bases framed from the first base. Trimming at the junction amounts to 5 bases on V and 1 base on J, and the germline ends lie 14 bases apart. CDR1 and CDR2 are drawn from the germline V gene (reference sequence): LNHDA, SQIVND. Whole blood was collected in K2EDTA tubes by collaborating institutions according to the institutions' own protocols. For TCRbeta analysis, collaborators shipped samples in one of three forms: frozen whole blood, isolated PBMCs, or DNA extracted from either of those sample types.

This receptor was identified in a human donor in a cohort sampled during active COVID-19. Recombination joined TRBV19 with TRBJ1-1; a tentative D call is TRBD1 (5 bases match). The sequenced sample was peripheral blood. The CDR3 region has the sequence CASSASGLPNTEAFF. Here is the DNA: TGTGCCAGTAGTGCCTCGGGACTTCCGAACACTGAAGCTTTCTTT.